These 30 T cell receptor beta chains originate from one sample sequenced in a study of tumor and adjacent non-tumor tissue in lung cancer. Three rounds of nested PCR, following a modified ARM-PCR protocol, produced the TCRbeta library. MiXCR was run by TCRdb on the multiplex PCR reads, yielding one entry per CDR3 protein. This sample has 120,000 or so distinct CDR3 sequences, with 60% to 70% found just once. The template was RNA from unsorted bulk tissue. Sequencing was performed on lung tumor tissue. These receptors originate from a man aged 30 to 39 with non-small cell lung cancer.

This chain connects TRBV30 to TRBJ2-7; 12 nucleotides agree with TRBD2. Germline CDR1 GTSNPN, CDR2 SVGIG (reference sequence). The CDR3 is 21 residues long. With V trimmed by 8 bases and J by 5 bases, 31 bases remained unmatched. The DNA for the CDR3 is TGTGCCCGGAATAAAGCCCGGTCTAGACCTAGACTAGCGGGAGATGGCAACGAGCAGTACTTC. The encoded protein is CARNKARSRPRLAGDGNEQYF.

About this clonotype: This CDR3 is missing its conserved last phenylalanine or tryptophan, likely due to a read error. The chain recombines TRBV5-6 with TRBJ1-5, with unresolved D. V lost 1 base and J lost 2, with 7 bases in between. This CDR3 has 14 amino acids. Germline-derived CDR1 and CDR2 are SGHDT and YYEEEE. CDR3 protein: CASSLRVGNQPQHL. The CDR3 DNA is TGTGCCAGCAGCTTGAGGGTGGGCAATCAGCCCCAGCATTTG.

In this sample, this clonotype turned up a few times. The J gene is TRBJ2-7, the V gene TRBV2; the match to TRBD1 covers 7 bases. With V trimmed by 4 bases and J by 0 bases, 3 bases remained unmatched. In germline, CDR1 is SNHLY, CDR2 FYNNEI. The CDR3 contains 14 residues. The CDR3 DNA follows: TGTGCCAGCAGTGTACAGGGGAGCTCCTACGAGCAGTACTTC. It translates to CASSVQGSSYEQYF.

Concerning this clonotype itself: Since a much larger clone is just one base distant, this may be a read error. The chain is built from TRBV6-5 and TRBJ2-3; no firm D call. Germline CDR1 is MNHEY and CDR2 is SVGAGI. The CDR3 runs to 13 residues. This CDR3 is CASSKKSTDTQFF. As DNA, the CDR3 is TGTGCCAGCAGTAAAAAATCCACAGATACGCAGTTTTTT.

This clonotype has only a few counts. The junction does not match germline at one end; this may be a read error. The chain is built from TRBV6-5 and TRBJ2-7; D not certain. Germline CDR1 MNHEY, CDR2 SVGAGI. CDR3 size: 15 residues. This CDR3 is CATSYRVAGAYEQYF. The CDR3, as DNA: TGTGCCACCAGTTACCGCGTTGCTGGGGCCTACGAGCAGTACTTC.

This clonotype was found once. An end of the junction differs from the germline gene, which may be a read error. This chain links TRBV6-5 with TRBJ1-6; the D is unclear. Germline-derived CDR1 and CDR2 are MNHEY and SVGAGI. This CDR3 has 16 amino acids. CDR3 sequence: CASSYSTRTVLSPFHF. The CDR3, as DNA: TGTGCCAGCAGTTACTCGACGCGCACAGTACTTTCACCCTTCCACTTT.

As regards this clonotype: A much larger clone lies one base from this, so it may be a read error. This chain links TRBV12-3 or TRBV12-4 with TRBJ2-7; TRBD2 is a possible D gene (5 bases). This CDR3 region has 13 residues. The DNA for the CDR3 is TGTGCCACCAGTTTAGCGCACGGCTACGAGCAGTACTTC. It yields the protein CATSLAHGYEQYF.

A remark on this clonotype: Possible read error: a much larger clone is one base away. The rearrangement joins TRBV20-1 to TRBJ1-1, with D possibly being TRBD1 (5 bases). Germline-derived CDR1 and CDR2 are DFQATT and SNEGSKA (reference sequence). Between the trimmed V and J ends, which lost 6 bases and 3 bases, there was a span of 8 bases. The CDR3 consists of 11 residues. CDR3 nucleotide sequence: TGCAGTGCAGGGGTGGACACTGAAGCTTTCTTT. This translates into CSAGVDTEAFF.

J is TRBJ2-1 and V is TRBV11-2; 16 positions agree with TRBD2. Germline V gene data show CDR1 as SGHAT and CDR2 as FQNNGV. This CDR3 is built from 16 residues. V shed 9 bases and J 13 bases; nucleotides not matched to a gene: 15. The CDR3 sequence: CASSNTGTSGRDKQFF. The CDR3 bases are TGTGCCAGTAGCAACACAGGGACTAGCGGGAGGGATAAACAGTTCTTC.

Of note for this clonotype: At one end, the junction sequence differs from germline, possibly due to a read error. V usage is TRBV4-2 and J usage is TRBJ2-6; 11 nucleotides align to TRBD2. Germline V gives CDR1 LGHNA, CDR2 YNFKEQ. This CDR3 spans 19 amino acids. The DNA of the CDR3 is TGTGCCGGCAGCCAAGATCCCCGACTAGCGGGGTCTGGGGCCAACGTCCTGACCTTC. It specifies CAGSQDPRLAGSGANVLTF.

This clonotype has at least ten counts. The chain uses TRBV20-1 and TRBJ2-5; 9 nucleotides match TRBD2. The CDR3 covers 13 residues. After removal of 6 bases from V and 2 bases from J, the junction contained 4 bases not matched to a gene. Germline V CDR1 and CDR2: DFQATT, SNEGSKA (reference sequence). The CDR3 region is CSAAGGAQETQYF. As DNA, the CDR3 is TGCAGTGCGGCGGGAGGGGCTCAAGAGACCCAGTACTTC.

As regards this clonotype: A much larger clone is a single base away; this may be a read error. This rearrangement joins TRBV11-2 to TRBJ2-2; D is tentatively TRBD1 or TRBD2 (5 bases each). Looked up from germline, CDR1 is SGHAT and CDR2 is FQNNGV. This CDR3 is built from 14 residues. In DNA form, the CDR3 reads TGTGCCAGCACCCCGGACACTCACACCGGGGTGCTGTTTTTT. Its protein is CASTPDTHTGVLFF.

A note on this clonotype: The junction shows a germline mismatch at one end, possibly a read error. This chain joins TRBV11-2 and TRBJ2-3; the D gene could be TRBD1 or TRBD2 (5 bases each). This CDR3 contains 15 residues. Germline values: CDR1 SGHAT, CDR2 FQNNGV. CDR3 coding DNA: TGTGCCAGCAACTTAGAGGGGACCTCCGGAGATACGCAGTATTTT. It yields the protein CASNLEGTSGDTQYF.

Regarding this clonotype: A much bigger clone sits one base away, suggesting this may be a read error. This sequence joins TRBV6-2 or TRBV6-3 and TRBJ2-7, with D maybe TRBD2 (7 bases). The germline V gene encodes CDR1 MNHEY and CDR2 SVGEGT. The CDR3 runs 14 residues. The chain's CDR3 is CASCYSGGRHEQYF. The CDR3 nucleotides are TGTGCCAGCTGTTACTCCGGGGGGCGTCACGAGCAGTACTTC.

Of note for this clonotype: The junction does not match germline at one end; this may be a read error. The rearrangement uses TRBV12-3 or TRBV12-4 and TRBJ1-6; D ambiguous. CDR3 length: 13 amino acids. The CDR3 loop reads CASSWDNKSPLHF. CDR3 sequence (DNA): TGTGCCAGCAGTTGGGATAATAAATCACCCCTCCACTTT.

The chain recombines TRBV20-1 with TRBJ1-5; D not certain. The CDR3 spans 16 residues. V was clipped by 0 bases and J by 8 bases, with 20 bases between them. The V gene's germline CDR1 is DFQATT and CDR2 SNEGSKA (reference sequence). The CDR3, as DNA: TGCAGTGCTAGAGATGTCTTGGCGTATAGCAACGAGCCCCAGCATTTT. Protein: CSARDVLAYSNEPQHF.

This chain connects TRBV19 to TRBJ1-1; possibly TRBD1 for D (6 bases). V gave up 3 bases and J gave up 1 base, with 15 bases separating them. The CDR3 consists of 16 residues. Germline V gene sequence: CDR1 LNHDA, CDR2 SQIVND (reference sequence). The CDR3 is CASSMLTGRGNTEAFF. The CDR3 bases are TGTGCCAGTAGTATGCTTACAGGGAGGGGGAACACTGAAGCTTTCTTT.

On this clonotype: This CDR3 fails to terminate in the conserved phenylalanine or tryptophan, so it likely reflects a read error. The V call is TRBV20-1, the J call TRBJ2-2, with 11 bases fitting TRBD2. This CDR3 has 15 amino acids. In germline, CDR1 is DFQATT, CDR2 SNEGSKA (reference sequence). Losses at the gene ends were 6 bases for V and 5 bases for J; bases not matched to a gene: 8. Here the CDR3 reads CSAPSRTSGTGELFI. The CDR3, as DNA: TGCAGTGCCCCTAGCAGGACTAGCGGGACCGGGGAGCTGTTTATC.

V usage is TRBV20-1 and J usage is TRBJ1-5; D is ambiguous. V gave up 1 base and J gave up 6 bases, with 10 bases separating them. The CDR3 covers 13 residues. Looked up from germline, CDR1 is DFQATT and CDR2 is SNEGSKA (reference sequence). The CDR3 protein is CSARGGGFQPQHF. CDR3 sequence (DNA): TGCAGTGCTAGAGGGGGAGGATTTCAGCCCCAGCATTTT.

In the case of this clonotype: A much larger clone sits a single nucleotide away, making a read error possible. This sequence joins TRBV6-5 and TRBJ1-6; D perhaps matches TRBD1 (6 bases). Trimming cost V 11 bases and J 9 bases, with 17 bases left between them. Germline loops: CDR1 MNHEY, CDR2 SVGAGI. The CDR3 consists of 13 residues. In DNA form, the CDR3 reads TGTGCCGGTACGGGACAAGGGGTTTCACCCCTCCACTTT. It is translated as CAGTGQGVSPLHF.

This clonotype was observed a single time. A much larger clone is a single base away; this may be a read error. The chain carries TRBV6-5 and TRBJ2-5; D tentatively reads TRBD1 or TRBD2 (6 bases each). V lost 5 bases, J lost 7 bases, and 14 bases lay in between. Germline values: CDR1 MNHEY, CDR2 SVGAGI. The CDR3 covers 13 residues. The CDR3 DNA reads as TGTGCCAGCAGTCCGGGGGCCTACGGGACCCAGTACTTC. Protein: CASSPGAYGTQYF.

The rearrangement links TRBV6-2 or TRBV6-3 to TRBJ2-6; possibly TRBD1 for D (5 bases). The V and J ends lost 11 bases and 0 bases respectively, with 20 bases between them. This CDR3 region has 17 residues. Germline assignment: CDR1 MNHEY and CDR2 SVGEGT. CDR3 amino acids: CACSQQTVFSGANVLTF. The CDR3 DNA reads TGTGCCTGTAGTCAACAGACAGTTTTCTCTGGGGCCAACGTCCTGACTTTC.

With regard to this clonotype: A much larger clone lies a single base off, so this may be a read error. The gene calls are TRBV30 and TRBJ2-1, with D perhaps matching TRBD2 (7 bases). V dropped 0 bases and J dropped 8 bases, with 8 bases sitting between them. The CDR3 has 12 residues. The V gene's germline CDR1 is GTSNPN and CDR2 SVGIG (reference sequence). The CDR3 loop reads CAWSVGGDEQFF. The CDR3 coding sequence is TGTGCCTGGAGTGTAGGGGGGGATGAGCAGTTCTTC.

The rearrangement uses TRBV20-1 and TRBJ1-1; D gene ambiguous. The CDR3 is made up of 12 amino acids. CDR1 is DFQATT and CDR2 is SNEGSKA in the germline V gene (reference sequence). The CDR3 loop is CIAHPDGTEAFF. The CDR3 DNA reads TGCATAGCTCACCCTGATGGAACTGAAGCTTTCTTT.

As to this clonotype: Being one base from a much bigger clone, this may be a read error. The J gene is TRBJ1-5, the V gene TRBV6-6, with D perhaps TRBD1 (5 bases). The CDR3 is 16 residues long. Germline loops: CDR1 MNHNY, CDR2 SVGAGI (reference sequence). The CDR3 protein is CASSYHRGYSNQAQHF. DNA of the CDR3: TGTGCCAGCAGTTACCATAGGGGATATAGCAATCAGGCCCAGCATTTT.

Concerning this clonotype itself: The conserved phenylalanine or tryptophan normally closing the CDR3 is absent here, so this likely arose from a read error. The chain carries TRBV12-3 or TRBV12-4 and TRBJ1-5; D perhaps matches TRBD1 (5 bases). There are 14 residues in the CDR3. The CDR3 region is CASSFGQGIQPQHS. In DNA, the CDR3 is TGTGCCAGCAGTTTCGGTCAGGGAATTCAGCCACAGCATTCT.

Comment on this clonotype: An end of the junction does not agree with germline; a read error may underlie this. The gene calls are TRBV20-1 and TRBJ1-2; 7 nucleotides align to TRBD1. This CDR3 is 11 amino acids long. In germline, CDR1 is DFQATT, CDR2 SNEGSKA (reference sequence). CDR3 region: CRARPETGLTF. In DNA, the CDR3 is TGCAGAGCTAGGCCGGAGACAGGGCTCACCTTC.

The chain employs TRBV7-8 and TRBJ2-7; D remains unclear. V was pared by 1 base and J by 13 bases, with 23 bases between. The CDR3 is 15 residues long. The germline V gene encodes CDR1 SGHVS and CDR2 FQNEAQ. The chain's CDR3 is CASSLEGYYSYEYYF. CDR3 sequence (DNA): TGTGCCAGCAGCTTAGAGGGCTACTATTCCTACGAGTATTACTTC.

Points on this clonotype: The CDR3 does not end in the conserved phenylalanine or tryptophan, so this is likely a read error. V gene TRBV20-1 combines with J gene TRBJ1-1, with a possible D match to TRBD1 (5 bases). Germline V gives CDR1 DFQATT, CDR2 SNEGSKA (reference sequence). There are 13 residues in the CDR3. CDR3 nucleotides: TGCAGTGCTAGCCCCGGGACTAACATTGAAGCTTTCTCT. Its translation is CSASPGTNIEAFS.

About this clonotype: A read error is possible here, since a much larger clone lies one base away. The genes are TRBV6-5 and TRBJ2-1; 7 bases align to TRBD2. This CDR3 region has 17 residues. Germline lookup yields CDR1 MNHEY and CDR2 SVGAGI. The trim removed 5 bases at V and 6 bases at J, leaving 16 bases unmatched. CDR3 bases: TGTGCCAGCAGTCCCGCAAGGCTAGCGGAGGCCCTCAATGAGCAGTTCTTC. It translates to CASSPARLAEALNEQFF.